This T cell receptor beta chain was observed in a study of blood T cells in healthy people across ages. Combining a sample-barcoded 5' primer with a J-beta primer mix, a second PCR ran for roughly 7 to 11 cycles. TCRdb processed the 5' RACE reads anew with MiXCR; each CDR3 protein has one entry. The sample includes under 700,000 distinct CDR3 sequences, 24% of them seen just once. The CDR3 has 15 residues. Germline loops: CDR1 SGHVS, CDR2 FNYEAQ. Trimming removed 4 bases at V and 2 bases at J, with 15 bases between. The data also belong to a second study, concerning T cells of mothers and their children.

Sequencing was carried out using blood. J is TRBJ2-7 and V is TRBV7-6; D possibly corresponds to TRBD2 (6 bases). The TCR originated in a boy younger than 18 in good health. CDR3 in amino acids: CASSSHLGLAYEQYF. The DNA of the CDR3 is TGTGCCAGCAGCTCCCACTTGGGACTCGCCTACGAGCAGTACTTC. Supplemented by reference TRBV7-6 and TRBJ2-7, the full variable domain reads GAGVSQSPRYKVTKRGQDVALRCDPISGHVSLYWYRQALGQGPEFLTYFNYEAQQDKSGLPNDRFSAERPEGSISTLTIQRTEQRDSAMYRCASSSHLGLAYEQYFGPGTRLTVT.